This T cell receptor (beta chain) was obtained from a study of T cell responses to AZD1222 COVID-19 vaccine. On this clone: Its specificity is unknown.

The study, taken as a whole, reports: Regions left unmutated in variants are reportedly the target of nearly half of spike-specific TCRs.

This CDR3 spans 13 amino acids. The ends were cut back, 3 bases at V and 2 bases at J, with 10 bases in the middle. The germline gives CDR1 GTSNPN, CDR2 SVGIG (reference sequence). Measured with immunoSEQ multiplex PCR; TCRdb has only the in-frame clones, and not every one. The sample contains under 150,000 clones, 70% to 90% of which appear only once. The TCR originated in an adult in good health. The sequenced sample was peripheral blood, obtained on day 0 of AZD1222 vaccination. The rearrangement links TRBV30 to TRBJ1-2; perhaps TRBD1 as D (6 bases). CDR3 coding DNA: TGTGCCTGGAGCCCGGGACACAACTATGGCTACACCTTC. Translation gives CAWSPGHNYGYTF.